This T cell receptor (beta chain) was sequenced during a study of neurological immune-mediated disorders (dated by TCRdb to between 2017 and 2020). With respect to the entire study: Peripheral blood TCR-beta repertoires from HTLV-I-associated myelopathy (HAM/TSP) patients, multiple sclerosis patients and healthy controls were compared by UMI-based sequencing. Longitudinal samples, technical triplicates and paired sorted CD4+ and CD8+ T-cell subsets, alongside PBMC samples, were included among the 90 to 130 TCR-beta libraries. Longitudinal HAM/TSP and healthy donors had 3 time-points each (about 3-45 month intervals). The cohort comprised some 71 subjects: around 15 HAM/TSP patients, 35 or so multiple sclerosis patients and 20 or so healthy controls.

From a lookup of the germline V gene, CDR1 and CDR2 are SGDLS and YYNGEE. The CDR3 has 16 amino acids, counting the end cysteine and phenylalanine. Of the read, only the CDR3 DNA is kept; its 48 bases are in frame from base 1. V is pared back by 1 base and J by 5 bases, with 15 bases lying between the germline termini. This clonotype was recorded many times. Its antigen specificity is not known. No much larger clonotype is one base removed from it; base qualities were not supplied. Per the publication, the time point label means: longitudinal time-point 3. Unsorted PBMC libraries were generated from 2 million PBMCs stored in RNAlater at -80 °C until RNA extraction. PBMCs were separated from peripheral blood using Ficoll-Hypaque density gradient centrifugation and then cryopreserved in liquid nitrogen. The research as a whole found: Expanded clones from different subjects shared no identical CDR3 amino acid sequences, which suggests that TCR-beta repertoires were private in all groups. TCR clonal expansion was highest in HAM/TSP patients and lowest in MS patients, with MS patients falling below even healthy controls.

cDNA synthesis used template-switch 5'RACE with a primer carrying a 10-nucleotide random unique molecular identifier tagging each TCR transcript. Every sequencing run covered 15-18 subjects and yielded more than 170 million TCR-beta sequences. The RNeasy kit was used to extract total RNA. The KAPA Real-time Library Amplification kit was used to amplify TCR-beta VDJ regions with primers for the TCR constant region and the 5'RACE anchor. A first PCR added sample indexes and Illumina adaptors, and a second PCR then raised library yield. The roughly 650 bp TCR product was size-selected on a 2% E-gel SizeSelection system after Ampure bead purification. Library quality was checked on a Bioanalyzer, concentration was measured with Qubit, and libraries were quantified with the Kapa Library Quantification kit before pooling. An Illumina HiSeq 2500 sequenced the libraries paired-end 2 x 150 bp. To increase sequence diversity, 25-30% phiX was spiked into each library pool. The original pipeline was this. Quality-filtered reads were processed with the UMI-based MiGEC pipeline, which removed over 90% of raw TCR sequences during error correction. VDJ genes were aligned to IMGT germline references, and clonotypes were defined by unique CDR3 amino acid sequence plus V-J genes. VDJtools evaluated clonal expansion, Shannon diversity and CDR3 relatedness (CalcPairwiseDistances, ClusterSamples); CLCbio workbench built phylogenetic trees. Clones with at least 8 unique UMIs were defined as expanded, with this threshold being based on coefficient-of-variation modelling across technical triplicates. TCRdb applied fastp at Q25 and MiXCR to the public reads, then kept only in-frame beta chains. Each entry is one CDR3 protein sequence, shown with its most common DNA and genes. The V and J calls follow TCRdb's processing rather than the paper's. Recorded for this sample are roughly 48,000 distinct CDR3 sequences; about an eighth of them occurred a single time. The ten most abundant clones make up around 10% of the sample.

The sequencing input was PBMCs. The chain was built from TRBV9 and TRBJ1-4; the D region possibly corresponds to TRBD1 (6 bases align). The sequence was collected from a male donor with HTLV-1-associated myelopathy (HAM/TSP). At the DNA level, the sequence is TGTGCCAGCAGCGTAACCACAGGGTCGGGCAATGAAAAACTGTTTTTT. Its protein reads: CASSVTTGSGNEKLFF. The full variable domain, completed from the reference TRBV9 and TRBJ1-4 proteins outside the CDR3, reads DSGVTQTPKHLITATGQRVTLRCSPRSGDLSVYWYQQSLDQGLQFLIQYYNGEERAKGNILERFSAQQFPDLHSELNLSSLELGDSALYFCASSVTTGSGNEKLFFGSGTQLSVL.